This is a list of T cell receptor beta chains from one sample in a study of blood T cells in healthy people across ages. TCRdb ran MiXCR on the 5' RACE reads and lists one entry per CDR3 protein. This sample has some 1,500,000 distinct CDR3 sequences, with about 42% found just once. The sequenced sample was blood. The receptors shown here come from a woman between 18 and 29 years old in good health. Both conserved end residues are part of each CDR3. Fields, in order: V gene, clone size, D gene, J gene, CDR3 DNA, CDR3 protein. The D gene is left open where the match is weak. Clone size is stated in some rows and not others, as once, few, many or a class when expanded.

TRBV4-1	-	-	TRBJ2-3	TGCGCCAGCAGCCAAGACCCTTACAGGGTTGGCACAGGTACGCAGTATTTT	CASSQDPYRVGTGTQYF
TRBV10-3	-	TRBD2	TRBJ2-7	TGTGCCATCAGTGAGTCCGGGGGGGGACTCCTTGACGAGCAGTACTTC	CAISESGGGLLDEQYF
TRBV30	-	TRBD1	TRBJ1-2	TGTGCCTGGAGTACAACGACAGGGGCTGGCTACACCTTC	CAWSTTTGAGYTF
TRBV7-9	-	-	TRBJ1-1	TGTGCCAGCAGCAAAGGGAGGGAAGAAAAAGCTTTCTTT	CASSKGREEKAFF
TRBV11-1	-	-	TRBJ2-3	TGTGCCAGCAGTCAATTCGAAGCGGGCCATACGCAGTATTTT	CASSQFEAGHTQYF
TRBV4-1	few	-	TRBJ2-5	TGCGCCAGCAGCCAAAGTCCGCACCAAGGACAAAAATGGGAGACCCAGTACTTC	CASSQSPHQGQKWETQYF
TRBV7-9	-	-	TRBJ2-5	TGTGCCAGCAGCTTCAGGGAAATGCAGACCCAGTACTTC	CASSFREMQTQYF
TRBV20-1	-	TRBD2	TRBJ2-1	TGCAGTGCGCCACTAGCGGGGGTCAATGAGCAGTTCTTC	CSAPLAGVNEQFF
TRBV6-2/TRBV6-3	few	-	TRBJ2-1	TGTGCCAGCAGATCGAGGGATGCCTACAATGAGCAGTTCTTC	CASRSRDAYNEQFF
TRBV13	-	TRBD1	TRBJ2-5	TGTGCCAGCAGTGCAAACAGGGGGCGGATAGAAGAGACCCAGTACTTC	CASSANRGRIEETQYF
TRBV2	-	TRBD2	TRBJ2-7	TGTGCCAGTATGGGACTAGCGCGGGCCGAGCAGTACTTC	CASMGLARAEQYF
TRBV4-2	-	TRBD1	TRBJ1-5	TGTGCCAGCAGCCGTTCCGACAGGGGGTCAAATCAGCCCCAGCATTTT	CASSRSDRGSNQPQHF
TRBV12-3/TRBV12-4	-	TRBD1	TRBJ2-5	TGTGCCAGCACCCCGGGGACAGGGCCCCAAGAGACCCAGTACTTC	CASTPGTGPQETQYF
TRBV6-2/TRBV6-3	-	-	TRBJ2-7	TGTGCCAGCGGGACGGGGCTCCCCTACGAGCAGTACTTC	CASGTGLPYEQYF
TRBV4-1	few	TRBD1	TRBJ2-1	TGCGCCAGCAGCCAGGCGGGGACAGGGACTAACAATGAGCAGTTCTTC	CASSQAGTGTNNEQFF
TRBV5-1	-	TRBD2	TRBJ2-7	TGCGCCAGCAGCCCCTTGGGACTAGCGGAATCCTACGAGCAGTACTTC	CASSPLGLAESYEQYF
TRBV6-5	few	-	TRBJ2-3	TGTGCCAGCAGTTCGACAGGCTTTGTGGAAGATACGCAGTATTTT	CASSSTGFVEDTQYF
TRBV7-9	-	-	TRBJ2-7	TGTGCCAACTACCGTTGGACAGAGAACTACGAGCAGTACTTC	CANYRWTENYEQYF
TRBV20-1	few	TRBD1	TRBJ2-7	TGCAGTGCTAGTCACGGGACAGGTACCTACGAGCAGTACTTC	CSASHGTGTYEQYF
TRBV3-1	once	TRBD2	TRBJ2-1	TGTGCCAGCAGCCCTTGGACTAGCGGGAGGGGAAGTGAGCAGTTCTTC	CASSPWTSGRGSEQFF
TRBV29-1	-	-	TRBJ1-2	TGCAGCGTTTCTCCTACGGGTCAGCCCTCGAACTATGGCTACACCTTC	CSVSPTGQPSNYGYTF
TRBV19	-	-	TRBJ2-3	TGTGCCACCAGACAAGACTACACAGATACGCAGTATTTT	CATRQDYTDTQYF
TRBV7-7	-	-	TRBJ2-5	TGTGCTAGCAGCTTAGTCCTAGGGTTGGAGACCCAGTACTTC	CASSLVLGLETQYF
TRBV25-1	-	TRBD2	TRBJ2-5	TGTGCCAGCAGTGAAGGCAATAGCGGGGATGAGCAGTACTTC	CASSEGNSGDEQYF
TRBV2	-	-	TRBJ2-1	TGTGCCAGCAGGACACGGACTTTCTCCTACAATGAGCAGTTCTTC	CASRTRTFSYNEQFF
TRBV7-9	-	TRBD2	TRBJ2-1	TGTGCCAGCAACTCGAGGACTAGCGGGAGTAGGGATGAGCAGTTCTTC	CASNSRTSGSRDEQFF
TRBV20-1	few	TRBD1	TRBJ1-5	TGCAGTGCAAGGGGGACAGGTGAGGTAGGGCCCCAGCATTTT	CSARGTGEVGPQHF
TRBV18	-	TRBD2	TRBJ2-1	TGTGCCAGCTCACCGGGGGGGTTTCAGTTCTTC	CASSPGGFQFF
TRBV5-1	-	TRBD1	TRBJ1-1	TGCGCCAGCAGCTTGTGGGGACAGGTCAACGGTGAAGAAGCTTTCTTT	CASSLWGQVNGEEAFF
TRBV29-1	-	-	TRBJ1-1	TGCAGCGTTGTTTGGGCCCCGGCCACTGAAGCTTTCTTT	CSVVWAPATEAFF
TRBV5-1	few	TRBD1	TRBJ2-7	TGCGCCAGCAGCTTTTGGACAGGGCGTTCCTACGAGCAGTACTTC	CASSFWTGRSYEQYF
TRBV7-8	once	TRBD2	TRBJ2-3	TGTGCCAGCAGCTTAGCACCCGGGGGGGCGGGGACAGATACGCAGTATTTT	CASSLAPGGAGTDTQYF
TRBV20-1	-	TRBD1	TRBJ2-3	TGCAGTGCTAAGGACAGGGTGGACACATACCATACGCAGTATTTT	CSAKDRVDTYHTQYF
TRBV7-3	few	-	TRBJ2-6	TGTGCCAGCAGCTTGTTTGAGTCCAACGTCCTGACTTTC	CASSLFESNVLTF
TRBV5-1	-	-	TRBJ2-3	TGCGCCAGCAGCGGGGACCATCGCACAGATACGCAGTATTTT	CASSGDHRTDTQYF
TRBV6-5	-	-	TRBJ2-1	TGTGCCAGCAGTTACCAGACTCCCAGTGGGGTCAATGAGCAGTTCTTC	CASSYQTPSGVNEQFF
TRBV4-3	few	TRBD2	TRBJ2-1	TGCGCCAGCAGCCAAGAACTGGGACTAGCGGGAGACAATGAGCAGTTCTTC	CASSQELGLAGDNEQFF
TRBV5-1	-	-	TRBJ1-1	TGCGCCAGCAGCTTGAACAGTCTCATGAACACTGAAGCTTTCTTT	CASSLNSLMNTEAFF
TRBV29-1	-	TRBD1	TRBJ2-7	TGCAGCGTTGAAGGGACAGGGAGCTCCTACGAGCAGTACTTC	CSVEGTGSSYEQYF
TRBV5-6	few	TRBD2	TRBJ2-5	TGTGCCAGCAGCTTGGTTCTGTCTAGCGGGATAGAACACAAAGAGACCCAGTACTTC	CASSLVLSSGIEHKETQYF
TRBV4-1	-	-	TRBJ2-2	TGCGCCAGCAGCCAGAGGACGTACGCGAACACCGGGGAGCTGTTTTTT	CASSQRTYANTGELFF
TRBV30	-	-	TRBJ2-7	TGTGCCTGGAGTGATCTAGGGCGCGAGCAGTACTTC	CAWSDLGREQYF
TRBV12-3/TRBV12-4	-	-	TRBJ1-1	TGTGCCAGCAGTTTATGGGGGGAAGGGCTGAACCGGGCTTTCTTT	CASSLWGEGLNRAFF
TRBV4-3	-	-	TRBJ1-4	TGCGCCAGCAGCCAAGAGGGCGTCGTCAGAGTAAATGAAAAACTGTTTTTT	CASSQEGVVRVNEKLFF
TRBV7-3	few	-	TRBJ2-1	TGTGCCAGCAGCTTCGCTAGCGAGGACAATGAGCAGTTCTTC	CASSFASEDNEQFF
TRBV7-9	-	TRBD2	TRBJ2-7	TGTGCCAGCAGCTTCGGACTAGCGGAATACAATGAGCAGTACTTC	CASSFGLAEYNEQYF
TRBV11-2	-	TRBD2	TRBJ2-2	TGTGCCAGCAGCTTGCAGTGGCGGGGGGTCACCGGGGAGCTGTTTTTT	CASSLQWRGVTGELFF